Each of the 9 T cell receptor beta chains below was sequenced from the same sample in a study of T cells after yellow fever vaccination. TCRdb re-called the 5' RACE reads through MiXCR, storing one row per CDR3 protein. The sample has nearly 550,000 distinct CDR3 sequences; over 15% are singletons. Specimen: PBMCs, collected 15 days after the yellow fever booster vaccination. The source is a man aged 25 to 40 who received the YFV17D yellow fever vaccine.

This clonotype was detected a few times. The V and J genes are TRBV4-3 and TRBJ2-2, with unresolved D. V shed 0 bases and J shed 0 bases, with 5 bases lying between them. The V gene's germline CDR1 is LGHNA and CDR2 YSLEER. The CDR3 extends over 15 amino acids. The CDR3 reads CASSQEEANTGELFF. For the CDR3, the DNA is TGCGCCAGCAGCCAAGAGGAAGCGAACACCGGGGAGCTGTTTTTT.

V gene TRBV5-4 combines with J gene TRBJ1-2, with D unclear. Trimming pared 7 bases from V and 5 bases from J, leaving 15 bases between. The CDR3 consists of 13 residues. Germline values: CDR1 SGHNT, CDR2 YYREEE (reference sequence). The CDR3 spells CASRNYGVYGYTF. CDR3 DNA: TGTGCCAGCCGGAATTACGGCGTTTATGGCTACACCTTC.

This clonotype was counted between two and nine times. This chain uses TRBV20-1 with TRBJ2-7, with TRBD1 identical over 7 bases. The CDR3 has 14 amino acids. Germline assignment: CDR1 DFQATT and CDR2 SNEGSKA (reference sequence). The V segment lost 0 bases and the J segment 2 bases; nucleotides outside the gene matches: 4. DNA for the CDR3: TGCAGTGCTAGAGAGGGGACAGAAACCTACGAGCAGTACTTC. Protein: CSAREGTETYEQYF.

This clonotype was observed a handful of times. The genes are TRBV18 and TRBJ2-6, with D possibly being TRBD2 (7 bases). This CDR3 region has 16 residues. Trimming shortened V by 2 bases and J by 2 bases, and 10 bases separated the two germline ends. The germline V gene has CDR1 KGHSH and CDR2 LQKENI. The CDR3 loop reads CASSPRGGPGANVLTF. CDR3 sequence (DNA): TGTGCCAGCTCACCAAGGGGGGGCCCTGGGGCCAACGTCCTGACTTTC.

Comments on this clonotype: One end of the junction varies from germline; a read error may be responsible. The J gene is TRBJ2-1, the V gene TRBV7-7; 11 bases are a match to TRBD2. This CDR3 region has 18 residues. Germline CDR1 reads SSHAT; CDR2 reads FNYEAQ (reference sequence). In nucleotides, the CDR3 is TGTTCCAGCAGCTACCTAGCGGGAGGACTCCGATTGTTTAATGAGCAGTTCTTC. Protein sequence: CSSSYLAGGLRLFNEQFF.

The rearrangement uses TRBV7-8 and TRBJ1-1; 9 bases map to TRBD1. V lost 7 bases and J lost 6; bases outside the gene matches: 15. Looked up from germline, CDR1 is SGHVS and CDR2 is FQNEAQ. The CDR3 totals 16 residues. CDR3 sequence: CASTPGQGPSRAEAFF. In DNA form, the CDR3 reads TGTGCCAGCACCCCGGGACAGGGACCTTCCAGGGCTGAAGCTTTCTTT. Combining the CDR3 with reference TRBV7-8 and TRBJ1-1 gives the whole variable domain GAGVSQSPRYKVAKRGQDVALRCDPISGHVSLFWYQQALGQGPEFLTYFQNEAQLDKSGLPSDRFFAERPEGSVSTLKIQRTQQEDSAVYLCASTPGQGPSRAEAFFGQGTRLTVV.

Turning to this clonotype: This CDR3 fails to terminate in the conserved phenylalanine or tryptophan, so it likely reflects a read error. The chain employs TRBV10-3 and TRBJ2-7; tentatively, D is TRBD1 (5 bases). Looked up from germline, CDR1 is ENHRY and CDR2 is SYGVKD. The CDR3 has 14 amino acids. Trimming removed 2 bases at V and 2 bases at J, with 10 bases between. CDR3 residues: CAISEGANAYEQYS. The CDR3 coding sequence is TGTGCCATCAGTGAGGGGGCTAATGCCTACGAGCAGTACTCC.

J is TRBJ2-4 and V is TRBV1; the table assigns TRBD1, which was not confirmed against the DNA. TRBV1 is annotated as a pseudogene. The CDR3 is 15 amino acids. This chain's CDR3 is CTSSLRDGAKNIQYF. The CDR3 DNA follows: TGCACCAGCAGCCTCCGGGACGGAGCCAAAAACATTCAGTACTTC.

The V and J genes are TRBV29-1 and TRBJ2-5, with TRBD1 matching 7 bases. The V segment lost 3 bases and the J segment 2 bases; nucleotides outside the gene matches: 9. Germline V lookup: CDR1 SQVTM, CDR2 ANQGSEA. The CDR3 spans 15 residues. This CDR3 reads CSVDLGQVGQETQYF. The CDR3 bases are TGCAGCGTTGACCTAGGACAGGTCGGACAAGAGACCCAGTACTTC.